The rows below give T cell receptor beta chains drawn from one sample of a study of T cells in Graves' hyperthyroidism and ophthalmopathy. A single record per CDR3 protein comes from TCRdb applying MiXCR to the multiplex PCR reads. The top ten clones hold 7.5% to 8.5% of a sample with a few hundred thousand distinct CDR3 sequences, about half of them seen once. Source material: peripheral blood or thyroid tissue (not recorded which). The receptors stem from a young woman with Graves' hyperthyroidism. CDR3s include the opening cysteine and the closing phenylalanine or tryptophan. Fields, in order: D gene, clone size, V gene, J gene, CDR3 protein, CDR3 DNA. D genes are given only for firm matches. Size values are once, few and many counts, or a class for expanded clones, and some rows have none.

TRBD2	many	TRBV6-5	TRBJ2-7	CASRPLAGGDYEQYF	TGTGCCAGCAGACCACTAGCGGGAGGGGACTACGAGCAGTACTTC
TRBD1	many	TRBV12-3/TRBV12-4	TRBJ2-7	CASREGQADYEQYF	TGTGCCAGCAGAGAGGGACAGGCAGACTACGAGCAGTACTTC
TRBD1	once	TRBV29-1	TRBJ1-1	CSVDTGTGGTEAFF	TGCAGCGTAGATACCGGGACAGGAGGGACTGAAGCTTTCTTT
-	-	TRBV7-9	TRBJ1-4	CASSSSGWDEKLFF	TGTGCCAGCAGCTCTAGCGGTTGGGATGAAAAACTGTTTTTT
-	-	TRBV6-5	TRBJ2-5	CASSYSIPGETQYF	TGTGCCAGCAGTTACTCGATCCCCGGTGAGACCCAGTACTTC
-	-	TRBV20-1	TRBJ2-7	CSANTGLTYEQCF	TGCAGTGCTAATACAGGTCTCACCTACGAGCAGTGCTTC
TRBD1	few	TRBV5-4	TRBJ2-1	CASSGDSYNEQFF	TGTGCCAGCAGCGGGGACAGCTACAATGAGCAGTTCTTC
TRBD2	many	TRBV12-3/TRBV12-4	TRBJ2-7	CASSFLAGGTFEQYF	TGTGCCAGCAGTTTCCTAGCGGGAGGCACGTTCGAGCAGTACTTC
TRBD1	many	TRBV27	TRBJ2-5	CASSWDRRETQYF	TGTGCCAGCAGTTGGGACAGGAGGGAGACCCAGTACTTC
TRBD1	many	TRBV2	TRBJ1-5	CASSESGQNQPQHF	TGTGCCAGCAGTGAATCGGGACAGAATCAGCCCCAGCATTTT
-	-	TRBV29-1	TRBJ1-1	CSVPGARNTEAFF	TGCAGCGTGCCCGGGGCGCGGAACACTGAAGCTTTCTTT
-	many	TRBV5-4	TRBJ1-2	CASSLAGGHGYTF	TGTGCCAGCAGTCTGGCGGGGGGTCATGGCTACACCTTC
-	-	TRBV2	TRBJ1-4	CASRGTVATNEKLFF	TGTGCCAGCAGGGGAACAGTTGCAACTAATGAAAAACTGTTTTTT
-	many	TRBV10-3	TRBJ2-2	CAGGQTNTGELFF	TGTGCTGGGGGACAAACGAACACCGGGGAGCTGTTTTTT
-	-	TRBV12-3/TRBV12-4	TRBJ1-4	CASSPGRVSEEKLFF	TGTGCCAGCAGCCCCGGCAGGGTTTCAGAAGAAAAACTGTTTTTT
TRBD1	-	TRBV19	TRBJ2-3	CASSSRQGARSTDTQYF	TGTGCCAGTAGTAGCCGACAGGGGGCCAGGAGTACAGATACGCAGTATTTT
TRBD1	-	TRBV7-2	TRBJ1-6	CASSLVGTGHSPLHF	TGTGCCAGCAGCTTGGTAGGGACAGGTCATTCACCCCTCCACTTT
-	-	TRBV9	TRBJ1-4	CASSVLGLGTNEKLFF	TGTGCCAGCAGCGTACTAGGGTTGGGGACTAATGAAAAACTGTTTTTT
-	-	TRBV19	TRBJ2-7	CASRAGTVTYF	TGTGCCAGTAGGGCAGGTACCGTGACGTACTTC
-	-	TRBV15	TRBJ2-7	CATSSRTIGEQYF	TGTGCCACCAGCAGTCGTACGATCGGGGAGCAGTACTTC
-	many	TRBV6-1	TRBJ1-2	CASSLGQVGYTF	TGTGCCAGCAGCCTCGGACAAGTAGGCTACACCTTC
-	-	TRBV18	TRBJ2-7	CASSLLGVSSYEQYF	TGTGCCAGCTCACTTCTTGGGGTAAGCTCCTACGAGCAGTACTTC
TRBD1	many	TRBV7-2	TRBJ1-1	CASSFGQGSTEAFF	TGTGCCAGCAGCTTCGGACAGGGAAGCACTGAAGCTTTCTTT
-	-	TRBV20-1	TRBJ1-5	CSAREERGDQPQHF	TGCAGTGCTAGGGAAGAGAGGGGGGACCAGCCCCAGCATTTT
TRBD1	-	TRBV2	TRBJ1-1	CASREGQGARTEAFF	TGTGCCAGCAGGGAGGGACAGGGAGCGCGAACTGAAGCCTTCTTT
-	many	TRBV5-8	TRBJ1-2	CASSQTGAGMDYTF	TGTGCCAGCAGCCAAACAGGAGCCGGGATGGACTACACCTTC
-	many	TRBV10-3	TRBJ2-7	CAISESSGTNEQYF	TGTGCCATCAGTGAGTCGTCAGGGACCAACGAGCAGTACTTC
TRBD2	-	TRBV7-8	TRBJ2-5	CASSRRGTSGWPPQETQYF	TGTGCCAGCAGCCGACGGGGGACTAGCGGGTGGCCCCCCCAAGAGACCCAGTACTTC
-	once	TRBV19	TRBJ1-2	CASRDLGNYGYTF	TGTGCCAGTAGAGATCTTGGGAACTATGGCTATACCTTC
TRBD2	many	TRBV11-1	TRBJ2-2	CASSSRAGKGGGGELFF	TGTGCCAGCAGCTCGAGAGCGGGAAAGGGAGGCGGCGGGGAGCTGTTTTTT
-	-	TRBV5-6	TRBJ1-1	CASSLKFHERMNTEAFF	TGTGCCAGCAGCTTGAAATTCCACGAGCGTATGAACACTGAAGCTTTCTTT
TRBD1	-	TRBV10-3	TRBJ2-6	CAISEPGGGYSGANVLTF	TGTGCCATCAGTGAGCCAGGGGGTGGGTACTCTGGGGCCAACGTCCTGACTTTC
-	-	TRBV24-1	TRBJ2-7	CATSDRGPLEQYF	TGTGCCACCAGTGACAGGGGACCCCTCGAGCAGTACTTC
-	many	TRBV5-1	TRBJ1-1	CASSFSSPTTEAFF	TGCGCCAGCAGCTTCTCGTCCCCTACGACTGAAGCTTTCTTT
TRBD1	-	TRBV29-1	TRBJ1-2	CSVANITYNRGAGYTF	TGCAGCGTTGCAAACATAACATACAACAGGGGAGCCGGCTACACCTTC
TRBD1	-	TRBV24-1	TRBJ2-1	CATSDTGVYNEQFF	TGTGCCACCAGTGATACAGGGGTTTACAATGAGCAGTTCTTC
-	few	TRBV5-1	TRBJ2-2	CASSPRTNGEQFF	TGCGCCAGCAGCCCACGGACCAACGGTGAGCAGTTCTTT
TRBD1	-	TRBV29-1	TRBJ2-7	CSGRTGGHEQYF	TGCAGCGGAAGGACAGGGGGTCACGAGCAGTACTTC
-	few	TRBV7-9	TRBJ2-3	CASSLVNGTSTDTQYF	TGTGCCAGCAGCTTAGTTAACGGAACTAGCACAGATACGCAGTATTTT
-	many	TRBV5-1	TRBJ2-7	CASSLAQGWVYEQYF	TGCGCCAGCAGCTTGGCACAAGGGTGGGTGTACGAGCAGTACTTC
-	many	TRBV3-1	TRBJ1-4	CASSQEGGLAKLFF	TGTGCCAGCAGCCAAGAAGGCGGATTGGCAAAACTGTTTTTT
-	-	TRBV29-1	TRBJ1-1	CSVETGPEAFF	TGCAGCGTTGAAACAGGTCCTGAAGCTTTCTTT
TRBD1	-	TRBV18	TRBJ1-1	CASSQGAETEAFF	TGTGCCAGCTCCCAGGGGGCAGAGACTGAAGCTTTCTTT
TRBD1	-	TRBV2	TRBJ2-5	CASRQGGEETQYF	TGTGCCAGCAGACAGGGGGGAGAGGAGACCCAGTACTTC
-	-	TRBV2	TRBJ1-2	CASSEAGAAFFGYTF	-
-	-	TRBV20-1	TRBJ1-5	CSARLGTQHF	TGCAGTGCTAGGCTGGGGACCCAGCATTTT
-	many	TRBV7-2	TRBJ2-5	CASSSWGFGGETQYF	TGTGCCAGCAGCTCATGGGGATTTGGTGGGGAGACCCAGTACTTC
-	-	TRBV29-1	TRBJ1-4	CSVTRDVNEKLFF	TGCAGCGTTACGCGGGACGTTAATGAAAAACTGTTTTTT
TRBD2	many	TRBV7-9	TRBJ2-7	CASSLISGSRKSYEQYF	TGTGCCAGCAGCTTGATTAGCGGGAGTAGGAAGTCCTACGAGCAGTACTTC
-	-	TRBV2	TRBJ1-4	CASSDGTKVGKLFF	TGTGCCAGCAGTGACGGGACCAAGGTCGGAAAACTGTTTTTT
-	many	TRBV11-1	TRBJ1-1	CASSFGRYTEAFF	TGTGCCAGCAGCTTTGGGCGGTACACTGAAGCTTTCTTT